This TCR beta chain appears in the sequencing data of a study of blood T cell repertoires in COVID-19. At the level of the study: COVID-19 samples from acute and convalescent phases originated in the United States, Italy and Spain. Nucleic acid was either cDNA or gDNA, and it came from T cells, B-cell-depleted T cells, or PBMCs.

Produced via immunoSEQ multiplex PCR; TCRdb's table is partial and in-frame only. The table lists about 39,000 clones, approximately 94% of them singletons, with under 5% in the top ten. Per the germline V gene, CDR1 is SQVTM and CDR2 is ANQGSEA. CDR3 length equals 13 residues. Trimming at V came to 5 bases and at J to 8 bases, leaving 9 bases not matched to a gene. The TCR comes from a human donor with active COVID-19. The donor label of this sample is uncertain. The sequenced sample was peripheral blood. V and J are TRBV29-1 and TRBJ1-2; 9 positions agree with TRBD1. CDR3 DNA sequence: TGCAGCGTTTATACAGGGGGCTTAACCGGCTACACCTTC. It specifies CSVYTGGLTGYTF.